This TCR beta chain was identified during a study of blood T cell repertoires in COVID-19. Study in general: Specimens from acute and convalescent COVID-19 originated in the United States, Italy and Spain.

The protocol was immunoSEQ multiplex PCR, while the TCRdb copy is restricted to in-frame clones and leaves out a portion. The sample lists approximately 360,000 clones, 85% to 90% seen once, with more than 0.85% in the top ten. Germline CDR1 reads LNHNV; CDR2 reads YYDKDF (reference sequence). This CDR3 has 17 amino acids. V was shortened by 0 bases and J by 0 bases, with 12 bases between the two germline ends. In this sample, this clone turned up once. Sequenced input: PBMCs or T cells enriched from blood (not recorded which). The chain carries TRBV15 and TRBJ1-3; possibly TRBD1 for D (5 bases). The sequence derives from a woman aged 30 to 39 with acute COVID-19. The CDR3 loop reads CATSREWGSPSGNTIYF. The DNA of the CDR3 is TGTGCCACCAGCAGAGAGTGGGGCTCCCCCTCTGGAAACACCATATATTTT. Based on the CDR3 plus reference TRBV15 and TRBJ1-3, the full variable domain is DAMVIQNPRYQVTQFGKPVTLSCSQTLNHNVMYWYQQKSSQAPKLLFHYYDKDFNNEADTPDNFQSRRPNTSFCFLDIRSPGLGDTAMYLCATSREWGSPSGNTIYFGEGSWLTVV.